This T cell receptor (beta chain) was documented in a study of OX40 agonist ivuxolimab in advanced cancers. As for the study more broadly: Ivuxolimab was a fully human IgG2 agonistic monoclonal antibody targeting the costimulatory receptor OX40 (CD134). Intravenous ivuxolimab was administered to patients every 2 weeks at six dose levels: 0.01, 0.1, 0.3, 1.5, 3 and 10 mg/kg. Of the roughly 51 dose-escalation patients, hepatocellular carcinoma was present in some 19, melanoma in approximately 15, renal cell carcinoma in 9 and head and neck cancer in 9. In the dose-escalation cohort, 65% to 85% of patients were male, and the mean age was around 60 years with a range of about 20 to 90. Prior anti-PD-1, anti-PD-L1 or anti-CTLA-4 therapy was permitted, and checkpoint inhibitors had been received by roughly 40% of dose-escalation patients. Partial responses were achieved by three dose-escalation patients, of whom one had hepatocellular carcinoma and two had cutaneous melanoma. Peripheral TCRbeta sequencing aimed to test whether ivuxolimab altered TCR sequence diversity and caused clonal T-cell expansion. The paper covers the monotherapy dose-escalation part of the phase I ivuxolimab trial, which included N of about 50 patients. Study-wide findings and limitations: In partial responders in the 0.1-3.0 mg/kg groups, normalized peripheral clonal expansion was found to be among the lowest, especially among CD8+ T cells. The antigen specificity of the peripheral T cells that underwent clonal expansion was not determined. After ivuxolimab, expanded clones were on average more numerous among CD8+ T cells than among CD4+ T cells. Low levels of normalized T-cell clonal expansion were also seen in some patients who did not respond. Clonal expansion of both CD4+ and CD8+ blood T cells was observed from baseline to week 6 at doses 0.1 to 3.0 mg/kg.

From its cysteine to its phenylalanine, the CDR3 spans 13 amino acids. Just CDR3 DNA is preserved here, 39 bases in frame from base 1. CDR1 is given as SGHAT and CDR2 as FQNNGV, both from the germline V gene. Trimming takes 0 bases from V and 4 bases from J, and the germline ends sit 7 bases apart. For sequencing of the TCRbeta CDR3 region, genomic DNA was extracted from the sorted cells. The immunoSEQ Assay was used to sequence the TCRbeta CDR3 regions. As stored in TCRdb, this immuneACCESS dataset retains in-frame rearrangements with V and J assigned. A fraction of the clones does not appear; measured against another copy, unresolved V genes explain less than half of the discrepancy, and the remainder lacks a known reason. The sample data list more than 20,000 clones, and 65% to 80% of these were observed just once. About a tenth of the sample goes to the ten largest clones. With regard to this clone: Its recognized antigen is unknown. Base quality data are lacking; no much larger clone is found one base away.

The trial excluded patients who had a history of autoimmune disease or were on systemic immunosuppression. Peripheral blood for TCR sequencing was collected from all dose cohorts at baseline, on cycle 4 day 1, and on cycle 7 day 1. Samples came from an open-label, multicenter, first-in-human phase I dose-escalation trial of ivuxolimab. The trial enrolled adults with locally advanced or metastatic head and neck squamous cell, hepatocellular, melanoma or renal cell carcinoma. Before TCR sequencing, CD4+ T cells and CD8+ T cells from peripheral blood were sorted into separate populations. This TCR was sampled from an adult with an advanced solid tumor such as melanoma, head and neck, liver or kidney cancer. The sample in question was CD4+ or CD8+ T cells sorted from blood, obtained in a trial of the OX40 agonist ivuxolimab. This chain joins TRBV11-2 to TRBJ2-7; no D gene call is confident. The CDR3 sequence is CASSLDPAYEQYF. The nucleotide sequence reads TGTGCCAGCAGCTTAGATCCGGCATACGAGCAGTACTTC.